This note documents a single TCR beta chain sequence. This record comes from a study of blood T cell repertoires in COVID-19. Overall study: The analysed material was cDNA or gDNA that came from T cells, B-cell-depleted T cells, or PBMCs.

Authors' analysis steps: Nucleated cell counts were estimated from reference gene primer amplification. Measured with immunoSEQ multiplex PCR; TCRdb has only the in-frame clones, and not every one. From that table come the V and J calls and clone size; the DNA was used to work out D and trimming. The sample has about 280,000 clones; roughly 88% are singletons. CDR3 length equals 14 residues. Between the trimmed V and J ends, which lost 0 bases and 4 bases, there was a span of 9 bases. CDR1 and CDR2 from the germline V gene are SGHAT and FQNNGV. The origin of this receptor is a man younger than 30 with active or convalescent COVID-19. The sequenced sample consisted of peripheral blood. J is TRBJ1-2 and V is TRBV11-2; weak D call: TRBD1 (5 bases). Written as DNA, the CDR3 is TGTGCCAGCAGCTTAGAGGGGCAGGCCTATGGCTACACCTTC. Its protein is CASSLEGQAYGYTF.